A selection of T cell receptor beta chains follows, all from one sample in a study of cytomegalovirus exposure and HLA in healthy donors. Sequencing used immunoSEQ multiplex PCR; TCRdb keeps in-frame clones, though not all of them. The table includes about 73,000 clones, over 85% detected once. Sequenced input: PBMCs. The receptors come from a woman aged 18-30 years in good health and CMV-seropositive. Each CDR3 is given with its conserved first and last residue. D genes are given only for firm matches. Not all rows give a size; the values are once, few, many and, for expanded clones, a class.

D: TRBD2
J: TRBJ2-1
length: 15
size: -
V: TRBV9
DNA: TGTGCCAGCAGCGTAGTGGGACTAGCGGGAGAAGAGCAGTTCTTC
CDR3: CASSVVGLAGEEQFF

D: -
J: TRBJ1-2
length: 13
size: -
V: TRBV19
DNA: TGTGCCAGTAGTACGCCTCGGGGGTACGGCTACACCTTC
CDR3: CASSTPRGYGYTF

D: TRBD1
J: TRBJ1-1
length: 14
size: -
V: TRBV13
DNA: TGTGCCAGCAGTAAACAGGGGGCGAACACTGAAGCTTTCTTT
CDR3: CASSKQGANTEAFF

D: TRBD1
J: TRBJ2-6
length: 17
size: -
V: TRBV18
DNA: TGTGCCAGCTCACCCGTACAGGGGATCTCTGGGGCCAACGTCCTGACTTTC
CDR3: CASSPVQGISGANVLTF

D: -
J: TRBJ1-5
length: 16
size: -
V: TRBV6-6
DNA: TGTGCCAGCAGTTACTCAGTGTCCAGGGGAACTCAGCCCCAGCATTTT
CDR3: CASSYSVSRGTQPQHF

D: -
J: TRBJ2-2
length: 15
size: -
V: TRBV6-6
DNA: TGTGCCAGCAGTTACTCTCAGTTTCACACCGGGGAGCTGTTTTTT
CDR3: CASSYSQFHTGELFF

D: -
J: TRBJ1-4
length: 16
size: few
V: TRBV7-9
DNA: TGTGCCAGCAGCTTAGGGTTCCGGGGAACTAATGAAAAACTGTTTTTT
CDR3: CASSLGFRGTNEKLFF

D: -
J: TRBJ1-5
length: 14
size: -
V: TRBV28
DNA: TGTGCCAGCCTCACCCAGGGGTATGGCCAGCCCCAGCATTTT
CDR3: CASLTQGYGQPQHF

D: -
J: TRBJ2-7
length: 12
size: few
V: TRBV5-6
DNA: TGTGCCAGCAGAGGGGGAGGGAACGAGCAGTACTTC
CDR3: CASRGGGNEQYF

D: TRBD1
J: TRBJ2-7
length: 14
size: once
V: TRBV6-1
DNA: TGTGCCAGCAGTTCGCGGGACAGGTTTCTCGAGCAGTACTTC
CDR3: CASSSRDRFLEQYF

D: TRBD1
J: TRBJ2-5
length: 14
size: -
V: TRBV5-6
DNA: TGTGCCAGCAGCTTAAGCCCGGGACAGAAGACCCAGTACTTC
CDR3: CASSLSPGQKTQYF

D: -
J: TRBJ2-2
length: 15
size: -
V: TRBV7-9
DNA: TGTGCCAGCAGCTTAGCTTCTACGAACACCGGGGAGCTGTTTTTT
CDR3: CASSLASTNTGELFF

D: TRBD1
J: TRBJ2-7
length: 16
size: -
V: TRBV7-9
DNA: TGTGCCAGCAGCCTCCAGACAGGGGTGAGCTCCTACGAGCAGTACTTC
CDR3: CASSLQTGVSSYEQYF

D: TRBD1
J: TRBJ1-2
length: 16
size: -
V: TRBV4-1
DNA: TGCGCCAGCAGCCAAGGACCGGGACAGGGAGGCTATGGCTACACCTTC
CDR3: CASSQGPGQGGYGYTF

D: TRBD1
J: TRBJ1-5
length: 15
size: -
V: TRBV7-8
DNA: TGTGCCAGCAGCCCCCGGGACAGCCGGGGGCAGCCCCAGCATTTT
CDR3: CASSPRDSRGQPQHF

D: -
J: TRBJ1-1
length: 13
size: -
V: TRBV19
DNA: TGTGCCAGTAGTATCGGAGTAAACACTGAAGCTTTCTTT
CDR3: CASSIGVNTEAFF

D: -
J: TRBJ2-2
length: 16
size: -
V: TRBV7-9
DNA: TGTGCCAGCAGCACTAGCAGTCGGCAGCCCCCCGGGGAGCTGTTTTTT
CDR3: CASSTSSRQPPGELFF

D: TRBD1
J: TRBJ1-1
length: 14
size: once
V: TRBV6-5
DNA: TGTGCCAGCAGTTGGGGACAGGAGAACACTGAAGCTTTCTTT
CDR3: CASSWGQENTEAFF

D: -
J: TRBJ2-7
length: 13
size: -
V: TRBV6-5
DNA: TGTGCCAGCAGTCGACATGAAGCCTACGAGCAGTACTTC
CDR3: CASSRHEAYEQYF

D: -
J: TRBJ1-5
length: 14
size: -
V: TRBV6-5
DNA: TGTGCCAGCAGTCCTAACGGGGGCAATCAGCCCCAGCATTTT
CDR3: CASSPNGGNQPQHF

D: TRBD2
J: TRBJ2-7
length: 12
size: -
V: TRBV30
DNA: TGTGCCTGGACGGGAGGGGTCTACGAGCAGTACTTC
CDR3: CAWTGGVYEQYF

D: TRBD2
J: TRBJ2-5
length: 15
size: -
V: TRBV10-2
DNA: TGCGCCAGCAGTGGCCCAGGGGCGGGAGGGGGGGCCCAGTACTTC
CDR3: CASSGPGAGGGAQYF

D: -
J: TRBJ2-1
length: 16
size: -
V: TRBV6-6
DNA: TGTGCCAGCAGTTACCAGAATAGCGGCTACTACAATGAGCAGTTCTTC
CDR3: CASSYQNSGYYNEQFF

D: -
J: TRBJ2-7
length: 14
size: -
V: TRBV7-2
DNA: TGTGCCAGCAGCCCTACGAATTACCCCTACGAGCAGTACTTC
CDR3: CASSPTNYPYEQYF

D: -
J: TRBJ2-1
length: 16
size: -
V: TRBV7-9
DNA: TGTGCCAGCAGCTTAGGAAGGACACTGACCTACAATGAGCAGTTCTTC
CDR3: CASSLGRTLTYNEQFF

D: TRBD1
J: TRBJ2-3
length: 16
size: -
V: TRBV10-1
DNA: TGCGCCAGCAGTGAGTCCGACGGACAGGGGGGAGATACGCAGTATTTT
CDR3: CASSESDGQGGDTQYF

D: TRBD1
J: TRBJ1-2
length: 18
size: -
V: TRBV27
DNA: TGTGCCAGCAGTCCGAGACCTTTTAGACAGGGGGCTAACTATGGCTACACCTTC
CDR3: CASSPRPFRQGANYGYTF

D: -
J: TRBJ2-6
length: 17
size: -
V: TRBV21-1
DNA: TGTGCCAGCAGCGACCGGGACAGGGGGCGTGGGGCCAACGTCCTGACTTTC
CDR3: CASSDRDRGRGANVLTF

D: TRBD1
J: TRBJ2-7
length: 14
size: -
V: TRBV9
DNA: TGTGCCAGCAGCGGACAGGGGGCCGGCTACGAGCAGTACTTC
CDR3: CASSGQGAGYEQYF

D: -
J: TRBJ1-4
length: 16
size: -
V: TRBV6-6
DNA: TGTGCCAGCAGTTACTCGACTTGGCGGCTTAATGAAAAACTGTTTTTT
CDR3: CASSYSTWRLNEKLFF

D: -
J: TRBJ2-7
length: 14
size: -
V: TRBV5-5
DNA: TGTGCCAGCAGCTTGGGTTCCCTTACCTACGAGCAGTACTTC
CDR3: CASSLGSLTYEQYF

D: -
J: TRBJ2-1
length: 13
size: -
V: TRBV11-2
DNA: TGTGCCAGCAGCCCGCCCGGGTACAATGAGCAGTTCTTC
CDR3: CASSPPGYNEQFF

D: -
J: TRBJ2-2
length: 15
size: -
V: TRBV30
DNA: TGTGCCTGGAGTGTGATTAGCGGAGCAACCGGGGAGCTGTTTTTT
CDR3: CAWSVISGATGELFF

D: -
J: TRBJ1-1
length: 15
size: -
V: TRBV4-3
DNA: TGCGCCAGCAGCCAAGGCGGGGGATTGGGCACTGAAGCTTTCTTT
CDR3: CASSQGGGLGTEAFF

D: -
J: TRBJ2-2
length: 15
size: -
V: TRBV14
DNA: TGTGCCAGCAGCCCGGACTTTGGGACTTGGGGGGAGCTGTTTTTT
CDR3: CASSPDFGTWGELFF

D: -
J: TRBJ1-3
length: 13
size: -
V: TRBV27
DNA: TGTGCCAGCAGCCCGGCGGGGGGAAACACCATATATTTT
CDR3: CASSPAGGNTIYF

D: TRBD1
J: TRBJ1-5
length: 14
size: -
V: TRBV19
DNA: TGTGCCAGTAACGGGGACAGGCGACATCGAGCCCAGCATTTT
CDR3: CASNGDRRHRAQHF

D: TRBD2
J: TRBJ2-5
length: 18
size: -
V: TRBV7-2
DNA: TGTGCCAGCAGCACCCGCCCCAGCGGGGGGAAAGACCAAGAGACCCAGTACTTC
CDR3: CASSTRPSGGKDQETQYF

D: -
J: TRBJ2-2
length: 16
size: -
V: TRBV4-2
DNA: TGTGCCAGCAGCCAAGGTGGGGCAGCGAACACCGGGGAGCTGTTTTTT
CDR3: CASSQGGAANTGELFF

D: TRBD2
J: TRBJ2-7
length: 14
size: -
V: TRBV27
DNA: TGTGCCAGCAGTCCCCGGGGGGGTTCGGGCGAGCAGTACTTC
CDR3: CASSPRGGSGEQYF